The 24 T cell receptor beta chains below were found in one sample sequenced in a study of T-cell memory formation after mild COVID-19. TCRdb re-derived calls from the 5' RACE reads in MiXCR, one entry per CDR3 protein. The sample records more than 350,000 distinct CDR3 sequences, about 17% being singletons. Sequencing was done on a sample of PBMCs or a T cell subset sorted from them (not recorded which). These receptors were collected from a young man who had mild COVID-19 (a few samples of this study predate the infection). Cell type and time point are not known.

This clonotype showed up just a few times. The chain has TRBV5-1 and TRBJ2-3, with 13 bases lining up with TRBD2. The germline CDR1 and CDR2 sequences are SGHRS and YFSETQ. CDR3 length: 16 residues. V was clipped by 5 bases and J by 1 base; unmatched bases: 4. CDR3 loop: CASRPTSGGGTDTQYF. The DNA of the CDR3 is TGCGCCAGCAGACCTACTAGCGGGGGGGGCACAGATACGCAGTATTTT. The whole variable domain, remainder taken from reference TRBV5-1 and TRBJ2-3, is KAGVTQTPRYLIKTRGQQVTLSCSPISGHRSVSWYQQTPGQGLQFLFEYFSETQRNKGNFPGRFSGRQFSNSRSEMNVSTLELGDSALYLCASRPTSGGGTDTQYFGPGTRLTVL.

In this sample, this clonotype turned up a few times. The rearrangement uses TRBV3-1 and TRBJ2-6, with D possibly being TRBD1 (6 bases). The CDR3 is made up of 16 amino acids. Germline loops: CDR1 LGHDT, CDR2 YNNKEL (reference sequence). Trimming removed 4 bases at V and 1 base at J, with 11 bases between. The CDR3 DNA sequence: TGTGCCAGCAGCCGGACAGTCTATTCTGGGGCCAACGTCCTGACTTTC. It yields the protein CASSRTVYSGANVLTF.

This clonotype was counted a few times. The V gene is TRBV5-1, the J gene TRBJ2-3; D remains unclear. From germline, CDR1 is SGHRS and CDR2 YFSETQ. The CDR3 runs to 14 residues. Trimming pared 1 base from V and 2 bases from J, leaving 8 bases between. The CDR3 region has the DNA TGCGCCAGCAGCTTGTTGTTGGACACAGATACGCAGTATTTT. This codes for CASSLLLDTDTQYF.

This chain connects TRBV5-8 to TRBJ1-2; perhaps TRBD1 as D (5 bases). CDR3 length: 14 amino acids. V shed 1 base and J shed 3 bases, with 10 bases lying between them. Germline-derived CDR1 and CDR2 are SGHTS and YDEGEE. The CDR3 DNA is TGTGCCAGCAGCTTGCGCCAGGGTCACTATGGCTACACCTTC. As protein: CASSLRQGHYGYTF.

This clonotype was observed a few times. The chain joins TRBV21-1 to TRBJ2-7. TRBV21-1 is marked as a pseudogene. This CDR3 is built from 11 residues. CDR3 loop: CASSRLYEQYF. In DNA form, the CDR3 reads TGTGCCAGCAGTCGGCTCTACGAGCAGTACTTC.

This clonotype was counted between two and nine times. In nucleotides, the CDR3 is TGTGCCAGCAGTACCGACAGGGTCCAAGAGACCCAGTACTTC. Translation gives CASSTDRVQETQYF. The chain combines TRBV28 with TRBJ2-5, with 7 bases identical to TRBD1. The CDR3 runs to 14 residues. From germline, CDR1 is MDHEN and CDR2 SYDVKM. The J segment lost 1 base and the V segment lost 5 bases, leaving 4 bases of the junction unmatched.

This clonotype has only one observation. A much larger clone differs by one base, so this may be a read error. The CDR3 spells CASSFEGYTEAFF. The DNA of the CDR3 is TGTGCCAGCAGCTTCGAGGGGTACACTGAAGCTTTCTTT. The chain uses TRBV5-8 and TRBJ1-1; possibly TRBD1 for D (5 bases). Between the trimmed V and J ends, which lost 2 bases and 3 bases, there was a span of 8 bases. Germline CDR1 and CDR2: SGHTS and YDEGEE. This CDR3 has 13 residues.

The chain couples TRBV15 to TRBJ2-3; the match to TRBD2 covers 7 bases. Germline-derived CDR1 and CDR2 are LNHNV and YYDKDF (reference sequence). V shed 8 bases, J shed 4 bases, and the junction held 15 bases outside the gene matches. The CDR3 is made up of 16 amino acids. The CDR3 nucleotides are TGTGCCACCTCCCACGGGCCTCAGCTAGCGGCAGATACGCAGTATTTT. This sequence encodes CATSHGPQLAADTQYF.

This clonotype was observed a handful of times. The chain recombines TRBV5-1 with TRBJ2-5; TRBD1 agrees at 10 bases. Trimming at V came to 4 bases and at J to 3 bases, leaving 6 bases not matched to a gene. The CDR3 loop spans 15 amino acids. Looked up from germline, CDR1 is SGHRS and CDR2 is YFSETQ. The CDR3 nucleotides are TGCGCCAGCAGCAAGGGGACAGGGGTCAAAGAGACCCAGTACTTC. Its translation is CASSKGTGVKETQYF. Filled out from reference TRBV5-1 and TRBJ2-5, the complete variable domain reads KAGVTQTPRYLIKTRGQQVTLSCSPISGHRSVSWYQQTPGQGLQFLFEYFSETQRNKGNFPGRFSGRQFSNSRSEMNVSTLELGDSALYLCASSKGTGVKETQYFGPGTRLLVL.

The chain uses TRBV4-1 and TRBJ2-2, with 16 bases lining up with TRBD2. J lost 5 bases, V lost 2 bases, and 5 bases had no gene match. The CDR3 sequence is 18 residues long. Germline V gene data show CDR1 as MGHRA and CDR2 as YSYEKL. CDR3 DNA sequence: TGCGCCAGCAGCCAACCGGGACTAGCGGGGGGGTTTACCGGGGAGCTGTTTTTT. Protein product: CASSQPGLAGGFTGELFF.

The V and J genes are TRBV5-1 and TRBJ2-7, with D possibly being TRBD2 (6 bases). This CDR3 contains 15 residues. The V gene's germline CDR1 is SGHRS and CDR2 YFSETQ. The germline V and J ends were trimmed by 1 base and 0 bases, with 11 bases remaining between them. The DNA of the CDR3 is TGCGCCAGCAGCTTGAAAGGGGACTCCTCCTACGAGCAGTACTTC. This encodes CASSLKGDSSYEQYF.

The rearrangement joins TRBV7-3 to TRBJ1-1; D is unclear. Germline assignment: CDR1 SGHTA and CDR2 FQGTGA. The V gene lost 5 bases and the J gene lost 1 base, with 8 bases spanning the gap. The CDR3 runs to 13 residues. The CDR3: CASSADWNTEAFF. The CDR3 DNA follows: TGTGCCAGCAGCGCGGACTGGAACACTGAAGCTTTCTTT.

This sequence joins TRBV12-3 or TRBV12-4 and TRBJ2-7; D uncertain. This CDR3 spans 14 amino acids. The V and J ends lost 1 base and 2 bases respectively, with 9 bases between them. Written as DNA, the CDR3 is TGTGCCAGCAGTTTAGGGGATCAGACCTACGAGCAGTACTTC. Translating gives CASSLGDQTYEQYF.

The rearrangement joins TRBV5-1 to TRBJ1-1; a weak D match, TRBD1 (6 bases). The V end was cut by 7 bases, the J end by 5 bases, with 18 bases between. There are 14 residues in the CDR3. Germline loops: CDR1 SGHRS, CDR2 YFSETQ. The CDR3 nucleotides read TGCGCCAGCGCTTTGATCGGGACACCAACTGAAGCTTTCTTT. It translates to CASALIGTPTEAFF.

The gene calls are TRBV12-3 or TRBV12-4 and TRBJ2-5; 9 nucleotides align to TRBD2. The J segment lost 2 bases and the V segment lost 10 bases, leaving 11 bases of the junction unmatched. This CDR3 contains 15 residues. CDR3 loop: CATISGGDRQETQYF. CDR3 sequence (DNA): TGTGCCACCATTAGCGGGGGCGACCGGCAAGAGACCCAGTACTTC.

This chain connects TRBV16 to TRBJ2-1; 8 bases map to TRBD1. V dropped 1 base and J dropped 3; count of bases not matched to a gene: 5. The CDR3 is 16 residues long. Germline CDR1 reads KGHSY; CDR2 reads FQNENV. The CDR3 loop is CASSQFQDRDYNEQFF. The DNA of the CDR3 is TGTGCCAGCAGCCAATTTCAGGACAGGGACTACAATGAGCAGTTCTTC.

This clonotype was detected a few times. The V gene is TRBV7-2, the J gene TRBJ1-1; 10 bases are shared with TRBD1. Germline values: CDR1 SGHTA, CDR2 FQGNSA. CDR3 length: 16 residues. The ends lost 2 bases at V and 6 bases at J; junction bases unmatched: 9. The CDR3 loop is CASSLRAGQGDPEAFF. DNA of the CDR3: TGTGCCAGCAGCTTACGAGCCGGACAGGGGGACCCTGAAGCTTTCTTT.

This clonotype was seen at least ten times. This chain uses TRBV5-4 with TRBJ2-3; D is possibly TRBD1 (5 bases). Trimming took 5 bases from V and 1 from J, leaving 8 bases between them. The CDR3 sequence is 13 residues long. Germline values: CDR1 SGHNT, CDR2 YYREEE (reference sequence). The CDR3 DNA reads as TGTGCCAGCAGAAAACAGGGCACAGATACGCAGTATTTT. Its translation is CASRKQGTDTQYF.

This clonotype was counted between two and nine times. The chain recombines TRBV3-1 with TRBJ1-1; unclear D gene. The length of the CDR3 is 12 residues. Trimming removed 4 bases at V and 8 bases at J, with 11 bases between. Germline assignment: CDR1 LGHDT and CDR2 YNNKEL (reference sequence). The CDR3 sequence is CASSRQAEEAFF. The CDR3 nucleotides read TGTGCCAGCAGCCGCCAAGCAGAAGAAGCTTTCTTT.

The chain carries TRBV9 and TRBJ2-5, with D tentatively TRBD1 (6 bases). CDR3 length: 14 amino acids. Trimming took off 1 base at V and 5 bases at J, with 12 bases between the two ends. Germline values: CDR1 SGDLS, CDR2 YYNGEE. CDR3 loop: CASSVQGSEETQYF. The CDR3 region has the DNA TGTGCCAGCAGCGTACAGGGGTCGGAGGAGACCCAGTACTTC.

The rearrangement uses TRBV20-1 and TRBJ2-2, with 7 bases lining up with TRBD1. V trimming: 3 bases; J trimming: 5 bases; junction bases outside the gene matches: 12. Germline V gives CDR1 DFQATT, CDR2 SNEGSKA (reference sequence). The CDR3 length is 16 residues. CDR3 bases: TGCAGTGCTAGCGCGCCCGGGACAGACTCTACCGGGGAGCTGTTTTTT. As protein: CSASAPGTDSTGELFF.

This clonotype was observed a few times. The chain carries TRBV12-3 or TRBV12-4 and TRBJ1-5; the D gene is possibly TRBD1 (5 bases). This CDR3 comprises 13 residues. With 1 base removed from V and 8 bases from J, the gap between germline ends came to 9 bases. CDR3 bases: TGTGCCAGCAGTTTAGATCGGGGGGAGCCCCAGCATTTT. Residues: CASSLDRGEPQHF.

This sequence joins TRBV7-2 and TRBJ1-4; TRBD1 might be the D (5 bases). CDR3 length equals 15 residues. Germline V gives CDR1 SGHTA, CDR2 FQGNSA. Trimming took off 1 base at V and 7 bases at J, with 13 bases between the two ends. CDR3 amino acids: CASSLGGNVGEKLFF. CDR3 coding DNA: TGTGCCAGCAGCTTAGGGGGGAACGTGGGTGAAAAACTGTTTTTT. Supplemented by reference TRBV7-2 and TRBJ1-4, the full variable domain reads GAGVSQSPSNKVTEKGKDVELRCDPISGHTALYWYRQSLGQGLEFLIYFQGNSAPDKSGLPSDRFSAERTGGSVSTLTIQRTQQEDSAVYLCASSLGGNVGEKLFFGSGTQLSVL.

The chain combines TRBV2 with TRBJ2-7; D not resolved. Trimming removed 4 bases from V and 3 bases from J, with 10 bases in between. Per the germline V gene, CDR1 is SNHLY and CDR2 is FYNNEI. The CDR3 is made up of 13 amino acids. The CDR3 is CASSVGPLYEQYF. CDR3 coding DNA: TGTGCCAGCAGTGTCGGGCCCCTCTACGAGCAGTACTTC.